The clone carrying this T cell receptor (beta chain) was picked up one time. Its cognate antigen is unknown. The PCR had 60 Vbeta and 13 Jbeta primers. Sequenced by immunoSEQ multiplex PCR; TCRdb stores in-frame clones only, minus some. This table has about 110,000 clones, 70% to 75% appearing once. The source of the sample is a study of cytomegalovirus exposure and HLA in healthy donors. General study points: In terms of immune exposure information, only CMV serostatus was available.

The CDR3 is 15 amino acids. Germline loops: CDR1 PRHDT, CDR2 FYEKMQ (reference sequence). V was pared by 2 bases and J by 0 bases, with 11 bases between. Sequenced sample: PBMCs. The chain joins TRBV13 to TRBJ2-7; perhaps TRBD2 as D (5 bases). The TCR originated in a man aged 40-49 years in good health and CMV-seronegative. For the CDR3, the DNA is TGTGCCAGCAGCTTAATGGAGGTCAACTCCTACGAGCAGTACTTC. Encoded protein: CASSLMEVNSYEQYF.